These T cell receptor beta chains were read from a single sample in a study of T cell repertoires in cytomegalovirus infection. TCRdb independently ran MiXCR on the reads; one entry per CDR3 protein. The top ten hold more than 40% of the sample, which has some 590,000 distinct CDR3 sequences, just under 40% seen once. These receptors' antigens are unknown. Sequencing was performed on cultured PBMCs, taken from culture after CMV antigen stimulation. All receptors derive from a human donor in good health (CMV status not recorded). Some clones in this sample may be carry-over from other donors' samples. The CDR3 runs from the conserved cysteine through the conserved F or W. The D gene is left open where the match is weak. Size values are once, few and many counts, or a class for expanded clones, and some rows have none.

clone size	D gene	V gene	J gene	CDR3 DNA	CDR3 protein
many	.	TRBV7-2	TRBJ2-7	TGTGCCAGCAGCTTCAGCGGCTACGAGCAGTACTTC	CASSFSGYEQYF
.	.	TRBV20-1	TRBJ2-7	TGCAGTGCCATCCGAAGGGTGAGCTCCTACGAGCAGTACTTC	CSAIRRVSSYEQYF
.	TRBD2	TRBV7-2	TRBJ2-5	TGTGCCAGCAGCATCGGACTAGCGGGAGCCACCCAGTACTTC	CASSIGLAGATQYF
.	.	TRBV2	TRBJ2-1	TGTGCCAGCAGTGAAGATCAAGGCAGCCTTTTCGATGAGCAGTTCTTC	CASSEDQGSLFDEQFF
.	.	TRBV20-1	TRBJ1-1	TGCAGTGAACGGGGGAACACTGAAGCTTTCTTT	CSERGNTEAFF
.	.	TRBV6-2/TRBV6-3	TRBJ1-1	TGTGCCAGTGTAGACAGCCGGAACACTGAAGCTTTCTTT	CASVDSRNTEAFF
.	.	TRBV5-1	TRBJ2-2	TGCGCCAGCAGGCTGGCGTCGGTCACCGGGGAGCTGTTTTTT	CASRLASVTGELFF
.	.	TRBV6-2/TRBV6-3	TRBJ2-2	TGTGCCAGCACGGGGGCAGGGATAAACACCGGGGAGCTGTTTTTT	CASTGAGINTGELFF
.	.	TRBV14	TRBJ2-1	TGTGCCAGCAGCCCCTCCGGGCTGGCGGGTGAGCAGTTCTTC	CASSPSGLAGEQFF
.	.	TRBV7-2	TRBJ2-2	TGTGCCAGCAGCTCGAAGCGGAGGGGGGAGCTGTTTTTT	CASSSKRRGELFF
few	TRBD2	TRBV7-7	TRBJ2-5	TGTGCCAGCAGCTTACCGGCGGTCCGGGGGGGGGAGACCCAGTACTTC	CASSLPAVRGGETQYF
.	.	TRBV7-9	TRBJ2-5	TGTGCCAGCAGCGTGGCCCCTCGGTGGCAGACCCAGTACTTC	CASSVAPRWQTQYF
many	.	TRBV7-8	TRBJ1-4	TGTGCCAGCAGCTTCGGGCACTCCAAAAAACTGTTTTTT	CASSFGHSKKLFF
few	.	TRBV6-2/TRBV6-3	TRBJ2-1	TGTGCCAGCAGTTATGCCCCGGACTCCCGCTCCTACAATGAGCAGTTCTTC	CASSYAPDSRSYNEQFF
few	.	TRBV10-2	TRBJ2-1	TGCGCCAGCAGTGAGTCTTTCGCTGGGTACAATGAGCAGTTCTTC	CASSESFAGYNEQFF
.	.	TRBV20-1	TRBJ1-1	TGCAGTGCTAGAGGGGCCCCTGGAAACCTTGAAGCTTTCTTT	CSARGAPGNLEAFF
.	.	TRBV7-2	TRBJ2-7	TGTGCCAGCAGCCATAGGTCGGGCAGGGCACAAGAGCAGTACTTC	CASSHRSGRAQEQYF
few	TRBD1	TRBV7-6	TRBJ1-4	TGTGCCAGCAGCTTAGGAGGGGCAGGGGGCGAAAAACTGTTTTTT	CASSLGGAGGEKLFF
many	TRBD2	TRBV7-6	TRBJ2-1	TGTGCCAGCAGCTTGGGCGGGGGGTACAATGAGCAGTTCTTC	CASSLGGGYNEQFF
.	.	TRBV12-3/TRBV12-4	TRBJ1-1	TGTGCCAGCAGAACGAACAGGGAGAACACTGAAGCTTTCTTT	CASRTNRENTEAFF
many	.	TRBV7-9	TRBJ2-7	TGTGCCAGCAGCTTAGTTGGTCGCCCCTACGAGCAGTACTTC	CASSLVGRPYEQYF
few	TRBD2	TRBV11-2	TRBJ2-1	TGTGCCAGCAGCCTTACTAGCGGGAGGCCCCAGCAGTTCTTC	CASSLTSGRPQQFF
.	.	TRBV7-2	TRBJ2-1	TGTGCCAGCAGCCCGCAGGGGTTCTACAATGAGCAGTTCTTC	CASSPQGFYNEQFF
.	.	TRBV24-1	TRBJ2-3	TGTGCCACCAGTCGGGGCTCCCGCACAGATACGCAGTATTTT	CATSRGSRTDTQYF
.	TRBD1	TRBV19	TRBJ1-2	TGTGCCAGTAGTTTCGTCATCGGACAGGGCAGTGACGGCTACACCTTC	CASSFVIGQGSDGYTF
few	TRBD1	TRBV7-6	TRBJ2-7	TGTGCCAGCAGCGTACAGGGGGCCAGGGCCGAGCAGTACTTC	CASSVQGARAEQYF
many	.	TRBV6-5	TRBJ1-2	TGTGCCAGCAGTTACCTGGGGGCGGACCTCTATGGCTACACCTTC	CASSYLGADLYGYTF
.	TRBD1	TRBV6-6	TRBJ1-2	TGTGCCAGCAGTCAGGGACAGCTTGGGCCCTATGGCTACACCTTC	CASSQGQLGPYGYTF
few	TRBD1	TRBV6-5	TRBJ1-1	TGTGCCAGCAGTCTACACCGGACAGGAGAAGCTTTCTTT	CASSLHRTGEAFF
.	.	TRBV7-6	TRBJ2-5	TGTGCCAGCAGCTTCCTTGGACAAAACCAAGAGACCCAGTACTTC	CASSFLGQNQETQYF
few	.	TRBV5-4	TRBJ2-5	TGTGCCAGCAGCTTGGGGGGATCCGAAGAGACCCAGTACTTC	CASSLGGSEETQYF
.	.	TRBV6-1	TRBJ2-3	TGTGCCAGCAGTAATCCCTGGGGCAGGGCGGTAGATACGCAGTATTTT	CASSNPWGRAVDTQYF
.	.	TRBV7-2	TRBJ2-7	TGTGCCAGCAGCTTGTCCGGGAGAATCGAGGGCGAGCAGTACTTC	CASSLSGRIEGEQYF
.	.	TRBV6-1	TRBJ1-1	TGTGCCAGCAGTGAATTCAGGGAAGCTTTCTTT	CASSEFREAFF
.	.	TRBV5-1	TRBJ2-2	TGCGCCAGCAGCCTACAGCGGAGGGGGGCCGGGGAGCTGTTTTTT	CASSLQRRGAGELFF
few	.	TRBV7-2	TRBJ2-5	TGTGCCAGCAGCAATTACAGGACCCAAGAGACCCAGTACTTC	CASSNYRTQETQYF
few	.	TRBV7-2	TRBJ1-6	TGTGCCAGCAGCCCCCGGGTGGGAGGGTATTCACCCCTCCACTTT	CASSPRVGGYSPLHF
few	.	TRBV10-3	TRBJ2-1	TGTGCCATCAGTGAAGGGCGGGGCTATAACAATGAGCAGTTCTTC	CAISEGRGYNNEQFF
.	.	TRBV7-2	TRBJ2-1	TGTGCCAGCAGCTACAGAGGGGGCGGGAGGCCTGTTGAGCAGTTCTTC	CASSYRGGGRPVEQFF
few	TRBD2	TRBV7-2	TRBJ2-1	TGTGCCAGCAGCTTCTTACTAGCGGGAAATGAGCAGTTCTTC	CASSFLLAGNEQFF
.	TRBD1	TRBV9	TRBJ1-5	TGTGCCAGCAGCGATGGACAGGGAAGCAATCAGCCCCAGCATTTT	CASSDGQGSNQPQHF
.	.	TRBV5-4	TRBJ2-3	TGTGCCAGCAGCTTAACCCGAAGGCTAGCAGGAGATACGCAGTATTTT	CASSLTRRLAGDTQYF
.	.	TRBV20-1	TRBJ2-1	TGCAGTGCTAGCGGCAGAAAATACAATGAGCAGTTCTTC	CSASGRKYNEQFF
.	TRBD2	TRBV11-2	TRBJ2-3	TGTGCCAGCAGCAATACTAGCGGGATAATATGGACAGATACGCAGTATTTT	CASSNTSGIIWTDTQYF
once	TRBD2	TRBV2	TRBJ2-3	TGTGCCAGCACCCGACTAGCGGGATCCGATACGCAGTATTTT	CASTRLAGSDTQYF
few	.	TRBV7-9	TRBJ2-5	TGTGCCAGCAGCTTAGATGGAGCCACATGGGAGACCCAGTACTTC	CASSLDGATWETQYF
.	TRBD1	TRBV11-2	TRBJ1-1	TGTGCCAGCAGCTCATACACTACAGGGGGCAACACTGAAGCTTTCTTT	CASSSYTTGGNTEAFF
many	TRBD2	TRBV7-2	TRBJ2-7	TGTGCCAGCAGCAATGAGCGGGGGAGCAACGAGCAGTACTTC	CASSNERGSNEQYF
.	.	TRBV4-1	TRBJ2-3	TGCGCCAGCAGCCAAGGGAGGAATGCAGATACGCAGTATTTT	CASSQGRNADTQYF
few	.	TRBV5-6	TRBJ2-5	TGTGCCAGCAGCGGGGAAGGGGGTGGAGAGACCCAGTACTTC	CASSGEGGGETQYF
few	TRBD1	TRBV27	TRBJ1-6	TGTGCCAGCAGTGCCATCGGACAGGCAAATTCACCCCTCCACTTT	CASSAIGQANSPLHF
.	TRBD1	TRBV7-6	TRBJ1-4	TGTGCCAGCAGCTCGACAGGGTACGATGAAAAACTGTTTTTT	CASSSTGYDEKLFF
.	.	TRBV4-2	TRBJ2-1	TGTGCCAGCAGCCTAACAGCCAGGGTCGGCAATGAGCAGTTCTTC	CASSLTARVGNEQFF
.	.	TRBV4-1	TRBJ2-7	TGCGCCAGCAGCCAACTTGCAGGGGTCGAGCAGTACTTC	CASSQLAGVEQYF
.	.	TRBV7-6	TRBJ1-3	TGTGCCAGCAGCTCGCGAAACAGGGCAACTGGATGGACTAGCTCTGGAAACACCATATATTTT	CASSSRNRATGWTSSGNTIYF
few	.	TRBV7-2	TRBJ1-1	TGTGCCAGCAGACCGGACAGAGCTTACACTGAAGCTTTCTTT	CASRPDRAYTEAFF
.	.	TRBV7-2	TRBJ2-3	TGTGCCAGCAGCTCTCAGGGGCGGGGAATAGGGGGTACGCAGTATTTT	CASSSQGRGIGGTQYF
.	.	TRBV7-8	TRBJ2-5	TGTGCCAGCGGCCGGACAGACCAAGAGACCCAGTACTTC	CASGRTDQETQYF
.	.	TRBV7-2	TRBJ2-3	TGTGCCAGCAGCTTATGGGGCAGGGGCCGGGATACGCAGTATTTT	CASSLWGRGRDTQYF